This TCR beta chain was recovered during a study of T cells after posttransplantation cyclophosphamide. On this clone itself: What it binds is unknown.

Study outcomes and limitations: TRB clonality was highly associated with recipient CMV seropositivity and reactivation. Tissue-infiltrating T cells from skin or gut overlapped little with blood T cells. Later post-transplant blood repertoires were often dominated by donor CD8+ memory clones.

The CDR3 runs to 16 residues. Trimming removed 0 bases at V and 5 bases at J, with 16 bases between. CDR1 MGHRA and CDR2 YSYEKL come from the germline V gene. The data were produced by immunoSEQ multiplex PCR, yet TCRdb's version contains in-frame clones alone and is incomplete. The sample has around 37,000 clones; around 80% are singletons. Treatment was busulfan-fludarabine conditioning, a marrow graft, and cyclophosphamide on days +3 and +4. The origin of this receptor is a female patient aged 40-49 years who received an allogeneic stem cell transplant from a related donor, was CMV-positive, and had no GVHD. Some T cells may be the graft donor's. The sample consisted of CD4+ T cells sorted from blood, taken approximately 2,000 days after a stem cell transplant with posttransplant cyclophosphamide. The chain has TRBV4-1 and TRBJ2-5; weak D call: TRBD2 (5 bases). The CDR3 DNA reads as TGCGCCAGCAGCCAAGAGGGCTCGGGGAACGGTGAGACCCAGTACTTC. This gives the protein CASSQEGSGNGETQYF.